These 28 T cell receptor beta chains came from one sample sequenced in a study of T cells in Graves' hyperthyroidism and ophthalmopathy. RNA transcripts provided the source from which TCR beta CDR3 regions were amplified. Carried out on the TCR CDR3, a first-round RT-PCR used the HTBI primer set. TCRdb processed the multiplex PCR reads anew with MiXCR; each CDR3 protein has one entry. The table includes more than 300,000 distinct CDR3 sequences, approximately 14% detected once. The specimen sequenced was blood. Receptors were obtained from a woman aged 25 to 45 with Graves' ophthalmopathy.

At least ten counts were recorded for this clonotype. The CDR3 sequence is CASMTGRNEQFF. In DNA form, the CDR3 reads TGTGCCAGCATGACAGGCCGCAATGAGCAGTTCTTC. The chain couples TRBV11-3 to TRBJ2-1, with D possibly TRBD1 on 6 matching bases. The germline V and J ends were trimmed by 7 bases and 6 bases, with 10 bases remaining between them. Germline CDR1 and CDR2: SGHNT and YENEEA. The CDR3 loop spans 12 amino acids. Together with reference TRBV11-3 and TRBJ2-1, the CDR3 gives the full variable domain: EAGVVQSPRYKIIEKKQPVAFWCNPISGHNTLYWYLQNLGQGPELLIRYENEEAVDDSQLPKDRFSAERLKGVDSTLKIQPAELGDSAVYLCASMTGRNEQFFGPGTRLTVL.

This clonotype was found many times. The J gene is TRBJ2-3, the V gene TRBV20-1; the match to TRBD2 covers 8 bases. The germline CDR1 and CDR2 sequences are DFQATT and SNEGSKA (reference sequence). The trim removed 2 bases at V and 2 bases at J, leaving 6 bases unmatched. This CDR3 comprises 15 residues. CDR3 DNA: TGCAGTGCTAGATCCAAACTAGCGGCCACAGATACGCAGTATTTT. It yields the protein CSARSKLAATDTQYF.

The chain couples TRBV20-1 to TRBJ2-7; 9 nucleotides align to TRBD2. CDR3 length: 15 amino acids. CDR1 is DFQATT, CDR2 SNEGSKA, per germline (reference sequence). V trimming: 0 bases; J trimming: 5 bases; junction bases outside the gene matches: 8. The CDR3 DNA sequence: TGCAGTGCTAGAGATCTGCGGGGGGGCCTCGACGAGCAGTACTTC. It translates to CSARDLRGGLDEQYF.

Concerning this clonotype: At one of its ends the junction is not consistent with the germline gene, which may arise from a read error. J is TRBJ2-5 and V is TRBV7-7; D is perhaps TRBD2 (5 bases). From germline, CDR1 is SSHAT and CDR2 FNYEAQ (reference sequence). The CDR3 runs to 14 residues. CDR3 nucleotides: TGTGCTAGCAGCTTCTCGGGGTTAGGGGAGACCCAGTACTTC. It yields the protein CASSFSGLGETQYF.

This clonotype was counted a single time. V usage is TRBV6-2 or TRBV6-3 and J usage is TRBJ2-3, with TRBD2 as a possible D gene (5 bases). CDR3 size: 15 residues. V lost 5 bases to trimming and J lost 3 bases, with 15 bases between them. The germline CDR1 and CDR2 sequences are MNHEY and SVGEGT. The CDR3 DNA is TGTGCCAGCAGTGTTGACGGTCGAGGGACAGATACGCAGTATTTT. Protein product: CASSVDGRGTDTQYF.

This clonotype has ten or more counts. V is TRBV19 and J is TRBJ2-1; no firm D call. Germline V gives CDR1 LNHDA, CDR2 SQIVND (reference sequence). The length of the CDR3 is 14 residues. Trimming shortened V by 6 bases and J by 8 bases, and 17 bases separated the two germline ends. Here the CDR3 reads CASRNEARLDEQFF. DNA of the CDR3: TGTGCCAGTAGGAACGAGGCAAGGCTCGATGAGCAGTTCTTC. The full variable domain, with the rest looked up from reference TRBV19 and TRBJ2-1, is DGGITQSPKYLFRKEGQNVTLSCEQNLNHDAMYWYRQDPGQGLRLIYYSQIVNDFQKGDIAEGYSVSREKKESFPLTVTSAQKNPTAFYLCASRNEARLDEQFFGPGTRLTVL.

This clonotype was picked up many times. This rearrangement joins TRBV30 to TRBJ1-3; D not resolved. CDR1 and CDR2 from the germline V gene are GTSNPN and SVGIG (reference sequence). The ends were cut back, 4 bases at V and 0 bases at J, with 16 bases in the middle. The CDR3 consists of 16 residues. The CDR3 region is CAWTRANGFSGNTIYF. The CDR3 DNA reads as TGTGCCTGGACCCGTGCGAACGGCTTCTCTGGAAACACCATATATTTT.

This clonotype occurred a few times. CDR3 in amino acids: CASSTSRGDAEAFF. CDR3 DNA sequence: TGTGCCAGCAGCACAAGTAGGGGGGACGCTGAAGCTTTCTTT. The chain carries TRBV7-9 and TRBJ1-1; a weak D match, TRBD1 (6 bases). CDR1 is SEHNR, CDR2 FQNEAQ, per germline (reference sequence). This CDR3 is built from 14 residues. V shed 5 bases and J shed 6 bases, with 16 bases lying between them.

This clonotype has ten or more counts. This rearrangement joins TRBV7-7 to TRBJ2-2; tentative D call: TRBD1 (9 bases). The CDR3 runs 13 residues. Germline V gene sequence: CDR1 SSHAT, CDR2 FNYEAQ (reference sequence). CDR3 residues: CASGTGLTGELFF. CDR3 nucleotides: TGTGCTAGCGGGACAGGGCTAACCGGGGAGCTGTTTTTT. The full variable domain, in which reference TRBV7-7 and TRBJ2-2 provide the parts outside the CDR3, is GAGVSQSPRYKVTKRGQDVTLRCDPISSHATLYWYQQALGQGPEFLTYFNYEAQPDKSGLPSDRFSAERPEGSISTLTIQRTEQRDSAMYRCASGTGLTGELFFGEGSRLTVL.

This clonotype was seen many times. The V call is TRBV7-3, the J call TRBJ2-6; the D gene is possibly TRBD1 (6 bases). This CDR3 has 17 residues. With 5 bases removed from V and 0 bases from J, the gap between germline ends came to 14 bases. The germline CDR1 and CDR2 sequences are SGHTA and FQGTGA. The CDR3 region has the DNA TGTGCCAGCAGCATGGACAGACTTAGCTCTGGGGCCAACGTCCTGACTTTC. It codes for CASSMDRLSSGANVLTF.

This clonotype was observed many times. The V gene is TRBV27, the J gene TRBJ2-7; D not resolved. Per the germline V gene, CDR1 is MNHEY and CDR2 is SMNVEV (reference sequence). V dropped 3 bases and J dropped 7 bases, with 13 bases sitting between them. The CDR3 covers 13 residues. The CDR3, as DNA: TGTGCCAGCAGTTTCTTGTCCTCGGGTGAGCAGTACTTC. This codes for CASSFLSSGEQYF.

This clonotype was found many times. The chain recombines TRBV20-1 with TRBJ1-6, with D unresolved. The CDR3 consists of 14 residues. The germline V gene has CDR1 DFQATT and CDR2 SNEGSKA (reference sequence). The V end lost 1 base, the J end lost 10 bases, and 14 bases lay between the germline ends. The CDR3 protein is CSARVPVVNSPLHF. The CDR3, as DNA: TGCAGTGCTAGAGTTCCTGTTGTCAACTCACCCCTCCACTTT.

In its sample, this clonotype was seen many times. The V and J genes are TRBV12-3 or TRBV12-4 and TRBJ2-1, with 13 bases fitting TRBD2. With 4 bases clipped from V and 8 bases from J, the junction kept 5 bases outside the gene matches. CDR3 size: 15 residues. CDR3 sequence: CASSSGLAGWDEQFF. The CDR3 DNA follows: TGTGCCAGCAGTTCGGGACTAGCGGGGTGGGATGAGCAGTTCTTC.

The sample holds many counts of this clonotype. CDR3 nucleotides: TGTGCCAGCAGACCCGGCTATGGACAGGGGGACCACGAGCAGTACTTC. Amino acid sequence: CASRPGYGQGDHEQYF. The genes are TRBV2 and TRBJ2-7, with 10 bases matching TRBD1. This CDR3 has 16 residues. Germline assignment: CDR1 SNHLY and CDR2 FYNNEI. V dropped 6 bases and J dropped 5; count of bases not matched to a gene: 13.

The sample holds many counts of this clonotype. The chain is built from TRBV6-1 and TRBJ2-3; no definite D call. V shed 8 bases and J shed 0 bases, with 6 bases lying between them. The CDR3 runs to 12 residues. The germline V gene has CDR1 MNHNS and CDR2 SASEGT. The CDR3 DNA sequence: TGTGCCAGCGCCGATAGCACAGATACGCAGTATTTT. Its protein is CASADSTDTQYF.

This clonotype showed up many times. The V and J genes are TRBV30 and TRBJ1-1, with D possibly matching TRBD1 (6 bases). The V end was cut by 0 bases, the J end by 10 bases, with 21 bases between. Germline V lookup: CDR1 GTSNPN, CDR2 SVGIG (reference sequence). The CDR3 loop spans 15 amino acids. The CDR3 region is CAWSVAPTGSRGAFF. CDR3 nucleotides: TGTGCCTGGAGTGTAGCGCCCACAGGGTCCAGGGGAGCTTTCTTT. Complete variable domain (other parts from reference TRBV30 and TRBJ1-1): SQTIHQWPATLVQPVGSPLSLECTVEGTSNPNLYWYRQAAGRGLQLLFYSVGIGQISSEVPQNLSASRPQDRQFILSSKKLLLSDSGFYLCAWSVAPTGSRGAFFGQGTRLTVV.

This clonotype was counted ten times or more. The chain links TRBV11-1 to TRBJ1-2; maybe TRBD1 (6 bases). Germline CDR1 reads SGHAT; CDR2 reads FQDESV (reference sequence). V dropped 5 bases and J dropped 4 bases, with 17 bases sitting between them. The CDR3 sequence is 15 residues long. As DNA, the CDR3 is TGTGCCAGCAGCCCGGTCCCCGGAGGGGGCTATGGCTACACCTTC. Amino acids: CASSPVPGGGYGYTF.

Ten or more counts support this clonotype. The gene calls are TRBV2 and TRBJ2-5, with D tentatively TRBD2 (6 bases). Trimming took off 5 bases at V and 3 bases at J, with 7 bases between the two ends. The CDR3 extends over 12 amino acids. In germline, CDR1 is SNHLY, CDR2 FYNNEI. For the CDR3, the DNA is TGTGCCAGCAGTTTAGCGGAAGAGACCCAGTACTTC. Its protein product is CASSLAEETQYF.

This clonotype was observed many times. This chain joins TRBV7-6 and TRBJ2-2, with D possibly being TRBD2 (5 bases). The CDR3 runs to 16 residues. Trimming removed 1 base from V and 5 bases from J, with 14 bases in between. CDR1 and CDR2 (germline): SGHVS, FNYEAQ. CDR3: CASSLVARPGTGELFF. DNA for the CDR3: TGTGCCAGCAGCTTAGTTGCAAGGCCGGGGACCGGGGAGCTGTTTTTT.

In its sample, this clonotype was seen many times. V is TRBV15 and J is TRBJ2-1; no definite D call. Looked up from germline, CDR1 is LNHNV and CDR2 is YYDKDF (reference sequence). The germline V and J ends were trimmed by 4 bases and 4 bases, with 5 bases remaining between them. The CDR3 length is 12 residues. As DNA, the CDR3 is TGTGCCACCAGCACGTATTACAATGAGCAGTTCTTC. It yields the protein CATSTYYNEQFF. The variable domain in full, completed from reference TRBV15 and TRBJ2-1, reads DAMVIQNPRYQVTQFGKPVTLSCSQTLNHNVMYWYQQKSSQAPKLLFHYYDKDFNNEADTPDNFQSRRPNTSFCFLDIRSPGLGDTAMYLCATSTYYNEQFFGPGTRLTVL.

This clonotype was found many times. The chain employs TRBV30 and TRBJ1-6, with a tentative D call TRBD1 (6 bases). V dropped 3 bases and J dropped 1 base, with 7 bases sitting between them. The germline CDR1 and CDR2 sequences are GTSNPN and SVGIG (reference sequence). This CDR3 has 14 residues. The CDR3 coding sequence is TGTGCCTGGAGCAGGGGTTCCTATAATTCACCCCTCCACTTT. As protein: CAWSRGSYNSPLHF.

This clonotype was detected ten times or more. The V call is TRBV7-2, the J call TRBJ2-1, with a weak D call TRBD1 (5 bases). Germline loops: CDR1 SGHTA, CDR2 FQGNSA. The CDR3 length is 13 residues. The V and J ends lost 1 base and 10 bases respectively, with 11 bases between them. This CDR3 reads CASSLGGLVEQFF. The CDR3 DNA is TGTGCCAGCAGCTTAGGGGGCCTGGTGGAGCAGTTCTTC.

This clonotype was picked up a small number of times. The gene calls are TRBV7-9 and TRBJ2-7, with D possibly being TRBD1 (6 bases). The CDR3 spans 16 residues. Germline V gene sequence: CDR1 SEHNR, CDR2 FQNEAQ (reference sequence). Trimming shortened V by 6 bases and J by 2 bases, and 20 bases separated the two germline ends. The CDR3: CASSSTPGTQAYEQYF. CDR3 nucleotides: TGTGCCAGCAGTTCAACCCCCGGGACACAAGCCTACGAGCAGTACTTC.

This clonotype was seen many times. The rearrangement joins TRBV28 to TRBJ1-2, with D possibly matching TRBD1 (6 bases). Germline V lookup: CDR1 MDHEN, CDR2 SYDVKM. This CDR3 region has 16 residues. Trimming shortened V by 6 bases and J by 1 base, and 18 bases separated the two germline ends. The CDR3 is CASRIYSDSFNYGYTF. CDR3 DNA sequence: TGTGCCAGCAGAATATATTCGGACAGCTTTAACTATGGCTACACCTTC.

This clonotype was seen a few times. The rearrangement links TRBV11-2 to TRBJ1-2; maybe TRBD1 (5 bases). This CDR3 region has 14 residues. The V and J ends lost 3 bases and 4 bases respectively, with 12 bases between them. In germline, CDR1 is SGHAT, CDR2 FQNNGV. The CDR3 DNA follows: TGTGCCAGCAGCTTGGGGACTACGGGCTATGGCTACACCTTC. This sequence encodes CASSLGTTGYGYTF. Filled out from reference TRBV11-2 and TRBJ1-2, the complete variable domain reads EAGVAQSPRYKIIEKRQSVAFWCNPISGHATLYWYQQILGQGPKLLIQFQNNGVVDDSQLPKDRFSAERLKGVDSTLKIQPAKLEDSAVYLCASSLGTTGYGYTFGSGTRLTVV.

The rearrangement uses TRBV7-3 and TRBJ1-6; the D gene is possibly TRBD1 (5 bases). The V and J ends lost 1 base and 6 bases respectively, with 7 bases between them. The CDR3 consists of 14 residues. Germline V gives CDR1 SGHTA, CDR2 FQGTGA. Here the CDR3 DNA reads TGTGCCAGCAGCTTAAATCAGGGTAATTCACCCCTCCACTTT. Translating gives CASSLNQGNSPLHF.

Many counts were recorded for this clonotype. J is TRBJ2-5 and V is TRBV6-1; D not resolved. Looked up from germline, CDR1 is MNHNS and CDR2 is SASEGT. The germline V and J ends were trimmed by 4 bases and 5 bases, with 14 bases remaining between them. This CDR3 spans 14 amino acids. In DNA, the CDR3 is TGTGCCAGCAGTGGTTATCGTATTCGGGAGACCCAGTACTTC. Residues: CASSGYRIRETQYF.

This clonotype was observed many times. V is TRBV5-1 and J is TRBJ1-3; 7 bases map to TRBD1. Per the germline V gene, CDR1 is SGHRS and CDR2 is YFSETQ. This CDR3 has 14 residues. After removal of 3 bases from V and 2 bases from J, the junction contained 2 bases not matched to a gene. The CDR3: CASSSTGPGNTIYF. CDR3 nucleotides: TGCGCCAGCAGCTCGACAGGGCCTGGAAACACCATATATTTT.